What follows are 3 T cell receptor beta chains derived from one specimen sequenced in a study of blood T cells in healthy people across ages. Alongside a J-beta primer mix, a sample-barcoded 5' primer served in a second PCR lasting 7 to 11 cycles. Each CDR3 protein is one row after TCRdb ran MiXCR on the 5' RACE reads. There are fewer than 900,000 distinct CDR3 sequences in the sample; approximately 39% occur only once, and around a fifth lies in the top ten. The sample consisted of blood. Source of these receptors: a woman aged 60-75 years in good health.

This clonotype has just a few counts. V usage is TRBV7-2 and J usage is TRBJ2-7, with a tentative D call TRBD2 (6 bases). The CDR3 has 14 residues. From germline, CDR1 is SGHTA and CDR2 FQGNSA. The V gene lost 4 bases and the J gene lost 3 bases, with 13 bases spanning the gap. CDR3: CASSSGTLLYEQYF. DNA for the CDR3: TGTGCCAGCAGCTCTGGGACTCTGCTCTACGAGCAGTACTTC.

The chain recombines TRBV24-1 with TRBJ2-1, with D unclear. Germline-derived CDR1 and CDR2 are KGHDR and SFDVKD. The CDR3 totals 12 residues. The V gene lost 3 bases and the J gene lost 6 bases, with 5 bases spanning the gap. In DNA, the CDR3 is TGTGCCACCAGTGATATAATCAATGAGCAGTTCTTC. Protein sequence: CATSDIINEQFF.

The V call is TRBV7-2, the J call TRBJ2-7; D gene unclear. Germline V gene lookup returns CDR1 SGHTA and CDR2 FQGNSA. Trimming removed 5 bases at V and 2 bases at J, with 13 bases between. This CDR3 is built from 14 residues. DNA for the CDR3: TGTGCCAGCAGCGCCAGGTTTCCGCCCTACGAGCAGTACTTC. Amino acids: CASSARFPPYEQYF.